This entry is about one TCR beta chain. Germline assignment: CDR1 SQVTM and CDR2 ANQGSEA. The CDR3 sequence is 16 residues long. Between the trimmed V and J ends, which lost 4 bases and 1 base, there was a span of 14 bases. These data come from a study of beta chain features in type 1 diabetes. Of the isolated RNA, all was reverse transcribed, and so the sequenced material was expressed TCRB transcripts. Using immunoSEQ multiplex PCR, the repertoire was profiled, and TCRdb retains in-frame clones only, with some absent. The sample has 160,000 or so clones, roughly 10% seen once. What was sequenced was central memory CD4+ T cells from blood. The source is a man between 18 and 29 years old in good health. The chain employs TRBV29-1 and TRBJ2-6, with a weak D call TRBD1 (5 bases). The CDR3 reads CSVVRQIGSGANVLTF. CDR3 sequence (DNA): TGCAGCGTTGTTAGACAGATTGGTTCTGGGGCCAACGTCCTGACTTTC.